The source of this T cell receptor beta chain is a study of blood T cell repertoires in COVID-19. Study summary: Samples representing acute and convalescent COVID-19 were sourced from the United States, Italy and Spain. Nucleic acid was either cDNA or gDNA, and it came from T cells, B-cell-depleted T cells, or PBMCs.

Deletions cut 0 bases from V and 8 bases from J, with 15 bases between. Looked up from germline, CDR1 is SGHRS and CDR2 is YFSETQ. This CDR3 is built from 15 residues. Original analysis: Nucleated cell counts were estimated from reference gene primer amplification. This table comes from immunoSEQ multiplex PCR, and its TCRdb copy is limited to in-frame clones, with some not included. V and J calls and clone size are given by that table; D and trimming were obtained from the DNA. The sample lists roughly 40,000 clones; about 86% were seen once. The chain combines TRBV5-1 with TRBJ2-4; the D is unclear. The sequencing input was peripheral blood. This receptor was obtained from a man in his 70s with acute or convalescent COVID-19. The CDR3 DNA is TGCGCCAGCAGCTTGGCTAGTGGCCGTGTTGACATTCAGTACTTC. It specifies CASSLASGRVDIQYF.